This entry features one TCR beta chain sequence. These data originate in a study of blood T cell repertoires in COVID-19. Study-wide context: COVID-19 samples from acute and convalescent phases originated in the United States, Italy and Spain. Sources were T cells, B-cell-depleted T cells, or PBMCs; the material itself was cDNA or gDNA.

The authors' processing: The assay estimated nucleated cells by amplifying reference gene primers. TCRdb's copy holds only in-frame clones and misses some; the assay was immunoSEQ multiplex PCR. V, J and clone size are taken as reported in that table, and D and trimming were inferred from the DNA itself. Of about 180,000 clones in the sample, around three quarters were seen once. There are 17 residues in the CDR3. Germline values: CDR1 MNHEY, CDR2 SVGEGT. V dropped 6 bases and J dropped 0; count of bases not matched to a gene: 11. The chain uses TRBV6-2 or TRBV6-3 and TRBJ2-1; 7 bases match TRBD1. Sequencing used peripheral blood. The receptor was isolated from a man between 65 and 85 years old with active or convalescent COVID-19. CDR3 region: CASSPGWAGGSYNEQFF. As DNA, the CDR3 is TGTGCCAGCAGCCCGGGCTGGGCAGGGGGCTCCTACAATGAGCAGTTCTTC.